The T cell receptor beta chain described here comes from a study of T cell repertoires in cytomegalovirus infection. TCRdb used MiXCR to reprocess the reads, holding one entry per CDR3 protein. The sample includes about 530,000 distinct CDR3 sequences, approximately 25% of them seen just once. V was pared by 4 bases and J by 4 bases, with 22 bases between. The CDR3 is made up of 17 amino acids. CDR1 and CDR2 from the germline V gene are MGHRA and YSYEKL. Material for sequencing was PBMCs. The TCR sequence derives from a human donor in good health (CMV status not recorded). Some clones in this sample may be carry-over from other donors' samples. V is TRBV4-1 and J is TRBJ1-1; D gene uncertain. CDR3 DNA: TGCGCCAGCAGCCCCATAGGGAAAGGAGCTCGAGGCACTGAAGCTTTCTTT. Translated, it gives CASSPIGKGARGTEAFF.